Listed here are 21 T cell receptor beta chains from one sample, sequenced in a study of T cells after yellow fever vaccination. A single record per CDR3 protein comes from TCRdb applying MiXCR to the 5' RACE reads. The data show more than 450,000 distinct CDR3 sequences, less than 25% seen once. Specimen: PBMCs, collected less than 25 days after the first yellow fever vaccination. Receptors were obtained from a man in his late teens or twenties who received the YFV17D yellow fever vaccine.

In its sample, this clonotype was seen a few times. V gene TRBV6-5 combines with J gene TRBJ2-5; D may correspond to TRBD1 or TRBD2 (5 bases each). This CDR3 has 15 residues. Germline V lookup: CDR1 MNHEY, CDR2 SVGAGI. The V and J ends lost 0 bases and 1 base respectively, with 9 bases between them. For the CDR3, the DNA is TGTGCCAGCAGTTACTCGACCGGGGCCCAAGAGACCCAGTACTTC. It specifies CASSYSTGAQETQYF.

This clonotype was detected a few times. The chain joins TRBV10-3 to TRBJ2-5; D is uncertain. The CDR3 spans 12 residues. Trimming shortened V by 3 bases and J by 2 bases, and 4 bases separated the two germline ends. Germline loops: CDR1 ENHRY, CDR2 SYGVKD. CDR3 bases: TGTGCCATCAGTGACCCACAAGAGACCCAGTACTTC. Translated, it gives CAISDPQETQYF.

The genes are TRBV14 and TRBJ2-7; 9 bases align to TRBD1. With V trimmed by 4 bases and J by 5 bases, 9 bases remained unmatched. The CDR3 runs to 15 residues. The germline V gene encodes CDR1 SGHDN and CDR2 FVKESK. CDR3 in amino acids: CASSPTGGRGDEQYF. CDR3 DNA sequence: TGTGCCAGCAGCCCGACAGGGGGTCGAGGGGACGAGCAGTACTTC.

The table lists this clonotype with many counts. V is TRBV6-1 and J is TRBJ2-5, with D possibly matching TRBD1 (6 bases). This CDR3 contains 13 residues. Trimming removed 5 bases from V and 0 bases from J, with 7 bases in between. Germline V gives CDR1 MNHNS, CDR2 SASEGT. The CDR3 loop is CASSRDNQETQYF. In DNA, the CDR3 is TGTGCCAGCAGTAGGGACAACCAAGAGACCCAGTACTTC.

In its sample, this clonotype was seen a few times. V gene TRBV2 combines with J gene TRBJ2-1; D ambiguous. CDR1 and CDR2 (germline): SNHLY, FYNNEI. V lost 3 bases, J lost 9 bases, and 12 bases lay in between. The CDR3 is 13 amino acids. The CDR3 DNA reads as TGTGCCAGCAGTGATATCGCAGGTGGTGAGCAGTTCTTC. It codes for CASSDIAGGEQFF.

The chain has TRBV4-1 and TRBJ1-6, with a weak D call TRBD1 (6 bases). V shed 4 bases and J shed 6 bases, with 13 bases lying between them. Germline lookup yields CDR1 MGHRA and CDR2 YSYEKL. This CDR3 is 15 amino acids long. For the CDR3, the DNA is TGCGCCAGCAGCCCCGGCAGGGGCGGTAATTCACCCCTCCACTTT. Its translation is CASSPGRGGNSPLHF.

This clonotype was counted only a few times. This chain links TRBV7-2 with TRBJ2-7; D possibly uses TRBD1 or TRBD2 (5 bases each). V lost 5 bases and J lost 3, with 17 bases in between. Germline-derived CDR1 and CDR2 are SGHTA and FQGNSA. The CDR3 totals 15 residues. The CDR3 bases are TGTGCCAGCAGCCCCTCGGGACCTCCGCTCTACGAGCAGTACTTC. Translation: CASSPSGPPLYEQYF. The whole variable domain, filled in from reference TRBV7-2 and TRBJ2-7, reads GAGVSQSPSNKVTEKGKDVELRCDPISGHTALYWYRQSLGQGLEFLIYFQGNSAPDKSGLPSDRFSAERTGGSVSTLTIQRTQQEDSAVYLCASSPSGPPLYEQYFGPGTRLTVT.

The V and J genes are TRBV5-1 and TRBJ2-7; TRBD1 or TRBD2 may be the D gene (5 bases each). Germline V gene sequence: CDR1 SGHRS, CDR2 YFSETQ. With 7 bases removed from V and 0 bases from J, the gap between germline ends came to 11 bases. CDR3 size: 13 residues. CDR3 DNA sequence: TGCGCCAGCGGACGGGACCGCTCCTACGAGCAGTACTTC. As protein: CASGRDRSYEQYF.

The V gene is TRBV5-8, the J gene TRBJ2-3; the D gene is possibly TRBD1 (6 bases). V lost 2 bases and J 2 bases, leaving 15 bases between the germline ends. Germline V gene sequence: CDR1 SGHTS, CDR2 YDEGEE. CDR3 size: 16 residues. CDR3 in amino acids: CASSLRRDNPTDTQYF. The CDR3 coding sequence is TGTGCCAGCAGCTTAAGACGGGACAACCCCACAGATACGCAGTATTTT. Variable domain in full (rest from reference TRBV5-8 and TRBJ2-3): EAGVTQSPTHLIKTRGQQATLRCSPISGHTSVYWYQQALGLGLQFLLWYDEGEERNRGNFPPRFSGRQFPNYSSELNVNALELEDSALYLCASSLRRDNPTDTQYFGPGTRLTVL.

J is TRBJ2-2 and V is TRBV9; TRBD2 is a possible D gene (5 bases). The V end lost 4 bases, the J end lost 4 bases, and 14 bases lay between the germline ends. This CDR3 has 15 residues. The germline V gene encodes CDR1 SGDLS and CDR2 YYNGEE. CDR3 coding DNA: TGTGCCAGCAGCCCAACGGTGGGGAGCACCGGGGAGCTGTTTTTT. Its translation is CASSPTVGSTGELFF.

In its sample, this clonotype was seen a few times. J is TRBJ2-7 and V is TRBV27; D is unclear. Between the trimmed V and J ends, which lost 8 bases and 4 bases, there was a span of 0 bases. The CDR3 covers 8 residues. Per germline, CDR1 MNHEY and CDR2 SMNVEV (reference sequence). The CDR3 protein is CASYEQYV. In nucleotides, the CDR3 is TGTGCCAGCTACGAGCAGTACGTC.

The genes are TRBV6-5 and TRBJ1-1; D is undetermined. This CDR3 has 15 residues. V was pared by 6 bases and J by 1 base, with 15 bases between. CDR1 MNHEY and CDR2 SVGAGI come from the germline V gene. CDR3 sequence: CASRPIGAGNTEAFF. The CDR3 DNA sequence: TGTGCCAGCAGACCCATTGGTGCAGGGAACACTGAAGCTTTCTTT.

The chain employs TRBV10-3 and TRBJ2-3, with no clear D. CDR1 is ENHRY and CDR2 is SYGVKD in the germline V gene. This CDR3 has 12 residues. V gave up 5 bases and J gave up 2 bases, with 5 bases separating them. The CDR3 spells CAISTLTDTQYF. The CDR3, as DNA: TGTGCCATCAGTACCCTCACAGATACGCAGTATTTT.

V is TRBV19 and J is TRBJ2-2; D unclear. The CDR3 extends over 13 amino acids. V lost 5 bases and J 2 bases, leaving 6 bases between the germline ends. The germline CDR1 and CDR2 sequences are LNHDA and SQIVND (reference sequence). The CDR3 DNA is TGTGCCAGTAGTCACATCAACACCGGGGAGCTGTTTTTT. Protein product: CASSHINTGELFF.

The CDR3 loop is CSVIKQGNEQFF. The CDR3 coding sequence is TGCAGCGTCATTAAACAGGGCAATGAGCAGTTCTTC. J is TRBJ2-1 and V is TRBV29-1; D might be TRBD1 (6 bases). Germline CDR1 SQVTM, CDR2 ANQGSEA. V lost 6 bases, J lost 6 bases, and 12 bases lay in between. The CDR3 extends over 12 amino acids.

This clonotype has a handful of counts. V gene TRBV20-1 combines with J gene TRBJ2-5; D could derive from TRBD1 or TRBD2 (7 bases each). CDR1 and CDR2 (germline): DFQATT, SNEGSKA (reference sequence). The CDR3 contains 14 residues. V lost 5 bases, J lost 5 bases, and 18 bases lay in between. The CDR3 is CSAEGVRGGETQYF. CDR3 nucleotide sequence: TGCAGTGCTGAGGGTGTCAGGGGGGGCGAGACCCAGTACTTC.

This clonotype was observed a few times. V usage is TRBV12-3 or TRBV12-4 and J usage is TRBJ2-5, with D possibly matching TRBD1 (7 bases). Trimming left V 3 bases short and J 4 bases short, with 27 bases between. This CDR3 is built from 19 residues. CDR3 in amino acids: CASSLWARGARRGRETQYF. CDR3 sequence (DNA): TGTGCCAGCAGTTTGTGGGCCAGGGGGGCCCGCCGGGGTAGAGAGACCCAGTACTTC.

Only a few counts were recorded for this clonotype. This chain links TRBV6-2 or TRBV6-3 with TRBJ2-5; D tentatively fits TRBD1 or TRBD2 (5 bases each). Looked up from germline, CDR1 is MNHEY and CDR2 is SVGEGT. The V gene lost 5 bases and the J gene lost 2 bases, with 21 bases spanning the gap. The CDR3 runs 17 residues. The CDR3 sequence: CASSRMGPTKWQETQYF. In DNA, the CDR3 is TGTGCCAGCAGTCGCATGGGACCAACTAAATGGCAAGAGACCCAGTACTTC.

This chain joins TRBV7-2 and TRBJ2-7, with 11 positions matching TRBD1. J gave up 3 bases and V 0 bases, and 1 base lay outside the gene matches. This CDR3 comprises 15 residues. The germline V gene encodes CDR1 SGHTA and CDR2 FQGNSA. This chain's CDR3 is CASSLAGQGDYEQYF. CDR3 nucleotide sequence: TGTGCCAGCAGCTTAGCGGGACAGGGGGACTACGAGCAGTACTTC.

In this sample, this clonotype turned up a few times. The chain's CDR3 is CASSQGAIYNEQFF. In DNA, the CDR3 is TGTGCCAGCTCACAGGGGGCGATCTACAATGAGCAGTTCTTC. The J gene is TRBJ2-1, the V gene TRBV18; 7 bases are shared with TRBD1. The germline CDR1 and CDR2 sequences are KGHSH and LQKENI. The CDR3 loop spans 14 amino acids. The V and J ends lost 4 bases and 3 bases, in that order; junction bases with no gene match: 3.

In its sample, this clonotype was seen a few times. V and J are TRBV6-1 and TRBJ1-5; TRBD1 matches 8 bases. Germline trimming cut 6 bases from V and 6 bases from J; bases unmatched to any gene: 10. This CDR3 has 15 amino acids. CDR1 MNHNS and CDR2 SASEGT come from the germline V gene. The CDR3 loop is CASSPRTGSGQPQHF. For the CDR3, the DNA is TGTGCCAGCAGCCCAAGGACAGGGTCGGGTCAGCCCCAGCATTTT.